There are a few counts of the clone carrying this T cell receptor beta chain. Its antigen remains unknown. The data derive from a study of T cells after yellow fever vaccination. Study-level background: Low-cell-number fractions were prepared with SMART-Seq v4 Ultra Low Input. Findings and limits, study-wide: Clonotype sharing between CD4 and CD8 compartments was small. Repertoires obtained by FACS sorting could include abundant clonotypes that entered as contaminants from the bulk population.

TCRdb reanalysed the 5' RACE reads using MiXCR and keeps one entry per CDR3 protein. This table holds about 340,000 distinct CDR3 sequences, 3% to 4.5% found once. The source of this sequence is a man between 18 and 29 years old who received the YFV17D yellow fever vaccine. Here the sequenced sample was PBMCs, taken 5 days after the yellow fever booster vaccination.

The CDR3 protein is CASSPRQDITDTQYF. The CDR3 region has the DNA TGTGCCAGCAGCCCTCGACAGGATATCACAGATACGCAGTATTTT. This chain uses TRBV9 with TRBJ2-3; possible D gene TRBD1, 6 bases. CDR1 is SGDLS and CDR2 is YYNGEE in the germline V gene. The CDR3 is made up of 15 amino acids. V lost 4 bases and J 2 bases, leaving 14 bases between the germline ends.